This T cell receptor beta chain was identified in a study of T cell clonotyping in hematopoietic cell transplantation listed by TCRdb under 2021. For the study in its entirety: The study collected 120 to 150 blood samples from some 33 consecutive transplant recipients and their related donors. Patients were recruited between September 2015 and January 2017 and followed until late 2020 or death.

Blood samples for TCR beta sequencing were provided by related transplant donors. Nuclei Lysis Solution was used to extract genomic DNA from fresh or cryopreserved unfractionated peripheral blood mononuclear cells. Findings and caveats that apply to the study as a whole: The sample size was limited and the cells went unsorted, which meant the CD4 and CD8 repertoire contributions could not be told apart. Broader posttransplant TCR repertoire diversity was predicted by donor and pretransplant recipient Inverse Simpson Index values. After transplant, TCR diversity in recipients dropped, and pathologically expanded clonotypes climbed progressively between day 30 and day 180. Just a small fraction of recipient repertoires overlapped with donor repertoires, and more than 97% appeared de novo at the given depth.

As regards this clone: Its antigen is still unknown. Per-nucleotide qualities are absent, and no much larger clonotype sits a single base away.

The immunoSEQ assay, a bias-controlled multiplex PCR using V- and J-specific primers, was used to amplify TCR beta CDR3 regions from genomic DNA. In a second PCR step, the CDR3 amplicons were tagged with a proprietary barcode plus Illumina adapter sequences. An Illumina MiSeq instrument was used to sequence the CDR3 libraries. The authors processed their data as follows. immunoSEQ Analyzer 3.0 was used for export and quality control, with R Bioconductor and Immunarch used for downstream analyses. Only productive rearrangements within the normalized downsampled data set were used in the calculation of repertoire metrics. Clonotypes larger than 5 templates in the normalized cohort were defined as pathologically expanded. The Inverse Simpson Index served as the measure of repertoire diversity. The non-normalized data set was used for CMV-specificity analyses so that all clonotypes could be captured. What TCRdb holds here is the immuneACCESS table cut down to in-frame rearrangements. Part of the clones is not present; checked against another copy, under half of the missing clones reflect an unresolved V gene, and the others are unexplained. V, J and clone size are taken as reported in that table, and D and trimming were inferred from the DNA itself. For this sample there are nearly 70,000 clones; roughly 93% appear just once. The ten largest clones take up about 1.5% of the sample.

The sequence was obtained from a man aged 50 to 59 in good health. Some clones in this sample may be carry-over from other donors' samples. The sample consisted of peripheral blood mononuclear cells.

In nucleotides, the sequence is TGTGCCAGCAGCGTGGGACTAGCGGGAGGGGAGCAAGAGACCCAGTACTTC. Translated, it gives CASSVGLAGGEQETQYF. The rearranged chain carries TRBV9 and TRBJ2-5, with 16 junctional bases fitting TRBD2. The CDR3 contains 17 residues, cysteine and phenylalanine counted. The entry retains the CDR3 DNA only, 51 bases that are in frame from base 1. Sequences SGDLS (CDR1) and YYNGEE (CDR2) are obtained from the germline V gene. V is trimmed back by 2 bases and J by 2 bases, and the junction contains 3 bases that no gene match accounts for.